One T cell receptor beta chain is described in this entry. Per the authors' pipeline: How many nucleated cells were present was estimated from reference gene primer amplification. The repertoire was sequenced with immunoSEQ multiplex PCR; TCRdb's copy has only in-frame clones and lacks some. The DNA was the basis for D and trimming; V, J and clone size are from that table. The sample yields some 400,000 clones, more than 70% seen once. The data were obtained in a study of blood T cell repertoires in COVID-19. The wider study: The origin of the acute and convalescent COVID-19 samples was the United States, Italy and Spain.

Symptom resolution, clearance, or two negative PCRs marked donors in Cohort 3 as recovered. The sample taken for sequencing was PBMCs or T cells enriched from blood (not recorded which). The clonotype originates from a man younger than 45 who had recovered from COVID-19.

The CDR3: CASSSGTGVLGYTF. The CDR3, as DNA: TGTGCCAGCAGCTCCGGGACAGGGGTCTTAGGCTACACCTTC. This chain connects TRBV5-6 to TRBJ1-2; 10 bases agree with TRBD1. The V gene end was trimmed by 3 bases and the J gene end by 8 bases; junction bases not matched to a gene: 7. CDR1 and CDR2 from the germline V gene are SGHDT and YYEEEE. The CDR3 spans 14 residues.